The rows below give T cell receptor beta chains drawn from one sample of a study of identifying expanded T cells in peripheral blood. The method was immunoSEQ multiplex PCR; TCRdb's version includes in-frame clones alone and lacks a portion of them. The sample lists about 84,000 clones, approximately 84% occurring once. The specimen was blood. The receptors originated from a person between 18 and 75 years old in good health. Both conserved end residues are part of each CDR3. The D gene is left open where the match is weak. Part of the rows lack a size; the others show once, few, many or a class for expanded clones.

CDR3aa: CASSEGGQVKTQYF
CDR3nt: TGTGCCAGCAGCGAGGGGGGCCAGGTAAAGACCCAGTACTTC
v_gene: TRBV5-4
d_gene: -
j_gene: TRBJ2-5
abundance: -
len: 14

CDR3aa: CASSRRESGETQYF
CDR3nt: TGTGCCAGCTCCCGGCGGGAGTCCGGGGAGACCCAGTACTTC
v_gene: TRBV18
d_gene: TRBD2
j_gene: TRBJ2-5
abundance: -
len: 14

CDR3aa: CAWSGGGGSPLHF
CDR3nt: TGTGCCTGGAGTGGGGGTGGTGGGTCACCCCTCCACTTT
v_gene: TRBV30
d_gene: -
j_gene: TRBJ1-6
abundance: few
len: 13

CDR3aa: CASREAIGMNTEAFF
CDR3nt: TGTGCCAGCAGGGAGGCTATAGGGATGAACACTGAAGCTTTCTTT
v_gene: TRBV7-8
d_gene: -
j_gene: TRBJ1-1
abundance: few
len: 15

CDR3aa: CAWSVRKTPKAEKLFF
CDR3nt: TGTGCCTGGAGTGTACGTAAGACACCCAAAGCAGAAAAACTGTTTTTT
v_gene: TRBV30
d_gene: -
j_gene: TRBJ1-4
abundance: -
len: 16

CDR3aa: CASRYLTERANSPLHF
CDR3nt: TGTGCCAGCAGGTATCTGACAGAGCGGGCTAATTCACCCCTCCACTTT
v_gene: TRBV27
d_gene: -
j_gene: TRBJ1-6
abundance: few
len: 16

CDR3aa: CAWSALGSLGSGYTF
CDR3nt: TGTGCCTGGAGTGCACTTGGCTCGCTAGGCAGCGGCTACACCTTC
v_gene: TRBV30
d_gene: -
j_gene: TRBJ1-2
abundance: -
len: 15

CDR3aa: CASSNSRVAAYTDTQYF
CDR3nt: TGTGCCAGTAGCAATTCTAGGGTAGCGGCGTACACAGATACGCAGTATTTT
v_gene: TRBV19
d_gene: -
j_gene: TRBJ2-3
abundance: -
len: 17

CDR3aa: CASSYDRAGGYTF
CDR3nt: TGCGCCAGCAGTTACGACAGGGCCGGTGGCTACACCTTC
v_gene: TRBV10-1
d_gene: TRBD1
j_gene: TRBJ1-2
abundance: once
len: 13

CDR3aa: CATRTSGGGIGGTDTQYF
CDR3nt: TGTGCCACTAGGACTAGCGGGGGGGGGATAGGAGGCACAGATACGCAGTATTTT
v_gene: TRBV10-3
d_gene: TRBD2
j_gene: TRBJ2-3
abundance: once
len: 18

CDR3aa: CASSLGVSYEQYF
CDR3nt: TGTGCCAGCAGCTTAGGGGTATCCTACGAGCAGTACTTC
v_gene: TRBV7-2
d_gene: -
j_gene: TRBJ2-7
abundance: -
len: 13

CDR3aa: CASGTGERGYTF
CDR3nt: TGTGCTTCCGGGACAGGGGAACGTGGCTACACCTTC
v_gene: TRBV9
d_gene: TRBD1
j_gene: TRBJ1-2
abundance: -
len: 12

CDR3aa: CASSLQTSLGSGFYTF
CDR3nt: TGCGCCAGCAGCCTACAAACCTCGTTGGGGTCAGGATTCTACACCTTC
v_gene: TRBV5-1
d_gene: -
j_gene: TRBJ1-2
abundance: -
len: 16

CDR3aa: CASSLLTSGYTDTQYF
CDR3nt: TGTGCCAGCAGCTTACTCACTAGCGGGTACACAGATACGCAGTATTTT
v_gene: TRBV7-9
d_gene: TRBD2
j_gene: TRBJ2-3
abundance: -
len: 16

CDR3aa: CASSAGDNRGVGAFF
CDR3nt: TGTGCCAGCAGCGCCGGGGACAATCGGGGGGTCGGCGCTTTCTTT
v_gene: TRBV9
d_gene: -
j_gene: TRBJ1-1
abundance: -
len: 15